The 10 T cell receptor beta chains reported below all come from one sample, sequenced in a study of Graves' ophthalmopathy and Graves' hyperthyroidism. As the template, RNA transcripts were used to amplify TCR beta CDR3 regions. Amplification began with first-round RT-PCR using HTBI primers, then second-round multiplex PCR was performed. TCRdb recomputed calls from the multiplex PCR reads with MiXCR, one row per CDR3 protein. In the table there are approximately 1.2 million distinct CDR3 sequences, less than 45% of which are singletons. Material: peripheral blood or thyroid tissue (not recorded which). Receptor source: an adult man with Graves' hyperthyroidism.

In the case of this clonotype: With a much larger clone just one base away, this may be a read error. J is TRBJ2-7 and V is TRBV19; D is ambiguous. Trimming took 1 base from V and 2 from J, leaving 9 bases between them. Germline V lookup: CDR1 LNHDA, CDR2 SQIVND (reference sequence). This CDR3 spans 14 amino acids. The DNA of the CDR3 is TGTGCCAGTAGTATAGGGGCGGCGACCTACGAGCAGTACTTC. Protein sequence: CASSIGAATYEQYF.

This clonotype came up a few times. The chain couples TRBV5-1 to TRBJ1-3; D is ambiguous. Germline V CDR1 and CDR2: SGHRS, YFSETQ. The CDR3 loop spans 15 amino acids. Trimming cost V 4 bases and J 0 bases, with 11 bases left between them. The CDR3 loop is CASSPTGASGNTIYF. CDR3 sequence (DNA): TGCGCCAGCAGCCCAACCGGTGCCTCTGGAAACACCATATATTTT.

At least ten counts were recorded for this clonotype. The chain recombines TRBV7-7 with TRBJ2-2; 12 positions agree with TRBD2. The CDR3 is made up of 17 amino acids. Unmatched junction bases numbered 5, after V lost 3 bases and J lost 3 bases. Germline lookup yields CDR1 SSHAT and CDR2 FNYEAQ (reference sequence). The CDR3 DNA follows: TGTGCCAGCAGCTTCGCTAGCGGGGGGGCTTACACCGGGGAGCTGTTTTTT. Protein: CASSFASGGAYTGELFF. The full variable domain, its missing parts supplied by reference TRBV7-7 and TRBJ2-2, is GAGVSQSPRYKVTKRGQDVTLRCDPISSHATLYWYQQALGQGPEFLTYFNYEAQPDKSGLPSDRFSAERPEGSISTLTIQRTEQRDSAMYRCASSFASGGAYTGELFFGEGSRLTVL.

The chain is built from TRBV9 and TRBJ2-7; D may be TRBD1 (5 bases). The CDR3 length is 16 residues. Germline V lookup: CDR1 SGDLS, CDR2 YYNGEE. V shed 4 bases and J shed 0 bases, with 17 bases lying between them. The CDR3 loop reads CASSPAQGMSSYEQYF. The CDR3 DNA reads as TGTGCCAGCAGCCCCGCCCAGGGTATGAGCTCCTACGAGCAGTACTTC.

This clonotype was observed many times. The V and J genes are TRBV7-6 and TRBJ2-7, with D possibly TRBD1 on 6 matching bases. The CDR3 spans 12 residues. Trimming removed 5 bases from V and 5 bases from J, with 10 bases in between. Germline CDR1 reads SGHVS; CDR2 reads FNYEAQ. This CDR3 reads CASSNTGNEQYF. CDR3 in DNA: TGTGCCAGCAGCAACACAGGGAACGAGCAGTACTTC.

The chain couples TRBV7-9 to TRBJ1-5; the D gene is possibly TRBD1 (5 bases). The CDR3 is 17 residues long. Germline values: CDR1 SEHNR, CDR2 FQNEAQ (reference sequence). Trimming removed 5 bases at V and 0 bases at J, with 17 bases between. CDR3 in DNA: TGTGCCAGCAGCCAATCCGGGGGGGGGGATAGCAATCAGCCCCAGCATTTT. Its protein is CASSQSGGGDSNQPQHF.

This clonotype has a count of ten or more. V gene TRBV5-5 combines with J gene TRBJ1-5; the match to TRBD1 covers 7 bases. The trim removed 2 bases at V and 3 bases at J, leaving 5 bases unmatched. The CDR3 runs to 15 residues. Germline CDR1 is SGHKS and CDR2 is YYEKEE (reference sequence). DNA for the CDR3: TGTGCCAGCAGCTTTATGGGACAGCTCAATCAGCCCCAGCATTTT. Protein product: CASSFMGQLNQPQHF.

The chain couples TRBV20-1 to TRBJ2-7; D gene ambiguous. In germline, CDR1 is DFQATT, CDR2 SNEGSKA (reference sequence). The ends were cut back, 1 base at V and 2 bases at J, with 21 bases in the middle. CDR3 length: 17 residues. The CDR3 loop is CSARVGALNTKTYEQYF. CDR3 nucleotide sequence: TGCAGTGCTAGAGTCGGTGCACTGAACACGAAAACCTACGAGCAGTACTTC.

The gene calls are TRBV11-2 and TRBJ2-7; D assignment may be TRBD1 or TRBD2 (5 bases each). The ends were cut back, 7 bases at V and 2 bases at J, with 18 bases in the middle. CDR1 is SGHAT and CDR2 is FQNNGV in the germline V gene. This CDR3 is built from 15 residues. The CDR3 DNA reads as TGTGCCAGCACCTACACACGGGACCGGACCTACGAGCAGTACTTC. It encodes CASTYTRDRTYEQYF.

This clonotype was seen repeatedly, ten times or more. A much larger clone lies one base from this, so it may be a read error. The chain combines TRBV12-3 or TRBV12-4 with TRBJ1-5, with D unresolved. This CDR3 comprises 11 residues. With 4 bases removed from V and 5 bases from J, the gap between germline ends came to 3 bases. The CDR3 nucleotides read TGTGCCAGCAGTTACGATCAGCCCCAGCATTTT. This sequence encodes CASSYDQPQHF.